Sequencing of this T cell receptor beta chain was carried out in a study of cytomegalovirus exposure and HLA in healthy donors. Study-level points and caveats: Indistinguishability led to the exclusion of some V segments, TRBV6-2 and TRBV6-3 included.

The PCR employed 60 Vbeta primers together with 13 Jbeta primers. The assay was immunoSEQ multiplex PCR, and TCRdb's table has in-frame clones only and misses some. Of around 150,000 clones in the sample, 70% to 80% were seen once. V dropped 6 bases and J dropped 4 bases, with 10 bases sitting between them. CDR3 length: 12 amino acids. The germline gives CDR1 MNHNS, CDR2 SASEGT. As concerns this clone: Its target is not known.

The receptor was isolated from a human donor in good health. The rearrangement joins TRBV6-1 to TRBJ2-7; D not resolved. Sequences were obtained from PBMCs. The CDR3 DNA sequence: TGTGCCAGCAGACCAGACGGGTACGAGCAGTACTTC. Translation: CASRPDGYEQYF.